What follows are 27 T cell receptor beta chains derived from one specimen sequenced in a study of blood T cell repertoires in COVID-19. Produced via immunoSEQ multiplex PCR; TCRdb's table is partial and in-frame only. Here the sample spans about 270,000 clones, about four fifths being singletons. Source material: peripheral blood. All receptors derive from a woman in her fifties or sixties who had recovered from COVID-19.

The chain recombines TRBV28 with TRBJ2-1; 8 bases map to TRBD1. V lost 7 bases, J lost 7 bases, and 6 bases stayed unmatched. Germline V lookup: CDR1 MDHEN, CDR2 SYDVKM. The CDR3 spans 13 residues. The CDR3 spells CASTGQGGNEQFF. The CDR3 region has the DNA TGTGCCAGCACTGGACAGGGAGGTAATGAGCAGTTCTTC.

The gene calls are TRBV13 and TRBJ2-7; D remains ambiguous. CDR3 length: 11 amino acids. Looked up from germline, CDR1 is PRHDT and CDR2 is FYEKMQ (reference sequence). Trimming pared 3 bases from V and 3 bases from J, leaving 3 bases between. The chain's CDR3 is CASSFIYEQYF. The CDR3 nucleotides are TGTGCCAGCAGCTTCATCTACGAGCAGTACTTC.

The CDR3 protein is CASSAPGTGSTDTQYF. The CDR3 DNA follows: TGTGCCAGTAGTGCGCCCGGGACAGGGAGCACAGATACGCAGTATTTT. The chain combines TRBV19 with TRBJ2-3, with TRBD1 matching 9 bases. Per germline, CDR1 LNHDA and CDR2 SQIVND (reference sequence). The V and J ends lost 5 bases and 0 bases, in that order; junction bases with no gene match: 6. There are 16 residues in the CDR3.

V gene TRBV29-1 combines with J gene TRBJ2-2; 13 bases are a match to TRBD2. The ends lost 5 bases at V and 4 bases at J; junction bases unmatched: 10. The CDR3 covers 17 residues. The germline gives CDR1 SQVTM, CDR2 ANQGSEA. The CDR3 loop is CSVRRTSGGRGTGELFF. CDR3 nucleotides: TGCAGCGTTCGCAGGACTAGCGGGGGACGGGGCACCGGGGAGCTGTTTTTT.

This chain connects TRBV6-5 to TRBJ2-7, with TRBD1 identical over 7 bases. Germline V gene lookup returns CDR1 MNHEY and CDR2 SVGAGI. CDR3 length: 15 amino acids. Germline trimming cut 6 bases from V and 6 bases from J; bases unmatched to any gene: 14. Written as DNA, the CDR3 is TGTGCCAGCAGCGAGAGGGGGCAGGGTCCGTTCGAGCAGTACTTC. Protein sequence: CASSERGQGPFEQYF.

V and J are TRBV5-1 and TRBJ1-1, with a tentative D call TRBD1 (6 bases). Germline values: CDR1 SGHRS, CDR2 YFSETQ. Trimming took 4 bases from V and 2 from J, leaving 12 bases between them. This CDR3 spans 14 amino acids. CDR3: CASSPGQPNTEAFF. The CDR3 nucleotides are TGCGCCAGCAGCCCCGGACAGCCCAACACTGAAGCTTTCTTT.

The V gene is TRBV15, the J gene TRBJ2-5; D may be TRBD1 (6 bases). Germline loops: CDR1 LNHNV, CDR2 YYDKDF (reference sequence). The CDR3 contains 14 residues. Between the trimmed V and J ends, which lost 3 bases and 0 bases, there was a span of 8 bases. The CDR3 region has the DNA TGTGCCACCAGCAGTTACAGGGACCAAGAGACCCAGTACTTC. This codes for CATSSYRDQETQYF.

CDR3 nucleotides: TGTGCCAGCAGTGATGCTTACATGGTTCAGCCCCAGCATTTT. Protein product: CASSDAYMVQPQHF. The chain couples TRBV6-1 to TRBJ1-5, with D hard to call. Germline assignment: CDR1 MNHNS and CDR2 SASEGT. This CDR3 region has 14 residues. Between the trimmed V and J ends, which lost 3 bases and 6 bases, there was a span of 12 bases.

The CDR3 DNA follows: TGTGCCACCAGTGGGTCTGCAGGGGGCACTGAAGCTTTCTTT. The encoded protein is CATSGSAGGTEAFF. The V gene is TRBV24-1, the J gene TRBJ1-1, with 7 bases aligning to TRBD1. Trimming at V came to 5 bases and at J to 4 bases, leaving 6 bases not matched to a gene. Looked up from germline, CDR1 is KGHDR and CDR2 is SFDVKD. This CDR3 is built from 14 residues.

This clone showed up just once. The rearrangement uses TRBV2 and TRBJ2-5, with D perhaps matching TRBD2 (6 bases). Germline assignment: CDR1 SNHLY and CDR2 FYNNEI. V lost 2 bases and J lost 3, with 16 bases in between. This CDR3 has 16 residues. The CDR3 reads CASSEMEGSLKETQYF. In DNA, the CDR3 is TGTGCCAGCAGTGAAATGGAGGGGAGCCTAAAAGAGACCCAGTACTTC.

This chain's CDR3 is CASSPGMAIEQYF. Written as DNA, the CDR3 is TGCGCCAGCAGCCCAGGCATGGCGATCGAGCAGTACTTC. The chain uses TRBV5-1 and TRBJ2-7; D remains ambiguous. V dropped 4 bases and J dropped 6 bases, with 14 bases sitting between them. CDR1 is SGHRS and CDR2 is YFSETQ in the germline V gene. The length of the CDR3 is 13 residues.

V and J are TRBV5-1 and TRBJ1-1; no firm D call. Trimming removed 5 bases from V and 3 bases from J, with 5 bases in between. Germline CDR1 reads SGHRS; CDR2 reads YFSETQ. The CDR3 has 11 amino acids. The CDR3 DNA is TGCGCCAGCAGGTTATACACTGAAGCTTTCTTT. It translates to CASRLYTEAFF.

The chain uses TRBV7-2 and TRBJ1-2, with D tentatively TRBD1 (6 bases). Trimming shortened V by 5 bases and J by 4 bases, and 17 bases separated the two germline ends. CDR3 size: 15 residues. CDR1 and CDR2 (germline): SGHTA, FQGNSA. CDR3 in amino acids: CASSPFSGDGYGYTF. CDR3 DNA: TGTGCCAGCAGCCCCTTTTCAGGGGACGGCTATGGCTACACCTTC. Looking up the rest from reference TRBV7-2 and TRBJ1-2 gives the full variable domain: GAGVSQSPSNKVTEKGKDVELRCDPISGHTALYWYRQSLGQGLEFLIYFQGNSAPDKSGLPSDRFSAERTGGSVSTLTIQRTQQEDSAVYLCASSPFSGDGYGYTFGSGTRLTVV.

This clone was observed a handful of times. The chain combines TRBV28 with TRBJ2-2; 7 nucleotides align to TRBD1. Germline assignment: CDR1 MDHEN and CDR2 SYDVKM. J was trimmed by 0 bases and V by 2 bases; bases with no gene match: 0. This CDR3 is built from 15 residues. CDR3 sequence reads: CASSLGTANTGELFF. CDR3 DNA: TGTGCCAGCAGTTTAGGGACAGCGAACACCGGGGAGCTGTTTTTT.

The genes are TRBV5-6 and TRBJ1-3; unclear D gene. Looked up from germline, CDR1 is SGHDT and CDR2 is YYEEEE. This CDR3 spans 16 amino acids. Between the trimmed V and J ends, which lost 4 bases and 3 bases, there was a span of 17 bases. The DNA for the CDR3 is TGTGCCAGCAGCGGATCCTCTAGTGCTTATGGAAACACCATATATTTT. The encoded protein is CASSGSSSAYGNTIYF. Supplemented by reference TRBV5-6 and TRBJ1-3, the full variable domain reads DAGVTQSPTHLIKTRGQQVTLRCSPKSGHDTVSWYQQALGQGPQFIFQYYEEEERQRGNFPDRFSGHQFPNYSSELNVNALLLGDSALYLCASSGSSSAYGNTIYFGEGSWLTVV.

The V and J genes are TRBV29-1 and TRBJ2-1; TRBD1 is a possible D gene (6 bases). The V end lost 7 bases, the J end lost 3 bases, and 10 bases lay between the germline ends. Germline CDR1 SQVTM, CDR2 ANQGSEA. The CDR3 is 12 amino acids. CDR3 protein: CSAGQLYNEQFF. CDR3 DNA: TGCAGCGCTGGACAGCTCTACAATGAGCAGTTCTTC.

DNA for the CDR3: TGTGCCAGCAGCCCTAGGGACACTTCCAACGTCCTGACTTTC. Protein product: CASSPRDTSNVLTF. The rearrangement joins TRBV11-1 to TRBJ2-6; tentatively, D is TRBD1 (6 bases). The CDR3 has 14 residues. Germline V lookup: CDR1 SGHAT, CDR2 FQDESV (reference sequence). Trimming stripped 5 bases from V and 8 bases from J, with 13 bases between.

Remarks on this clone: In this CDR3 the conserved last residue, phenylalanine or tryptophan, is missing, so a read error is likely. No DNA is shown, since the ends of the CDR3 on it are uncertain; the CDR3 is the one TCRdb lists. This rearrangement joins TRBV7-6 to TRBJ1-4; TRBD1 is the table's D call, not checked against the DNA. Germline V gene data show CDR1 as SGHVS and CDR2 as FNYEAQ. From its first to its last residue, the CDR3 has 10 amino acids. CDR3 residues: CASSRTVAAR.

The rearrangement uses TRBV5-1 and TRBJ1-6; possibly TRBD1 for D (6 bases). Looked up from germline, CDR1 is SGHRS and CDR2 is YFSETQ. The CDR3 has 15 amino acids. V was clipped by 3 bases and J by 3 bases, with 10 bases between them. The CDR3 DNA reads TGCGCCAGCAGCTCACAGGGTAGCTATAATTCACCCCTCCACTTT. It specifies CASSSQGSYNSPLHF.

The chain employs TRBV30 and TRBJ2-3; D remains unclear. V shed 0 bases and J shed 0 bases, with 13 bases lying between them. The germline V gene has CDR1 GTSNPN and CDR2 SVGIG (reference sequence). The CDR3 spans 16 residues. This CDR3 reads CAWSVRSETSTDTQYF. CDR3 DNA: TGTGCCTGGAGTGTACGGTCCGAAACTAGCACAGATACGCAGTATTTT.

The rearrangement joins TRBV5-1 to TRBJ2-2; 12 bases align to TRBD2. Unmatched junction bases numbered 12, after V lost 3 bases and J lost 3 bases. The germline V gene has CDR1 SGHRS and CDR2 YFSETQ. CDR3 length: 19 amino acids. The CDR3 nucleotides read TGCGCCAGCAGCTCCCGGGAACTAGCGGGAGGACGGTACACCGGGGAGCTGTTTTTT. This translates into CASSSRELAGGRYTGELFF.

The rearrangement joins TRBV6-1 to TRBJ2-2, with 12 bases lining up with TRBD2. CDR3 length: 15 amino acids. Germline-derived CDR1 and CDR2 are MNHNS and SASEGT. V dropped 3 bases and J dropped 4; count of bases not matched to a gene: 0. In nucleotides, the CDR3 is TGTGCCAGCAGTGAGACTAGCGGGAGCACCGGGGAGCTGTTTTTT. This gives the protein CASSETSGSTGELFF.

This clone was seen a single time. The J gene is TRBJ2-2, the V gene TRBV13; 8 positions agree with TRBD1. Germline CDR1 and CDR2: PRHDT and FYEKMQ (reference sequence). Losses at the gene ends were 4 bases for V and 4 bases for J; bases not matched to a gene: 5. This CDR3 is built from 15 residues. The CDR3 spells CASSSTGEATGELFF. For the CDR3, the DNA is TGTGCCAGCAGCTCGACAGGGGAGGCCACCGGGGAGCTGTTTTTT. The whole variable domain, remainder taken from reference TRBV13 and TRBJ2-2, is AAGVIQSPRHLIKEKRETATLKCYPIPRHDTVYWYQQGPGQDPQFLISFYEKMQSDKGSIPDRFSAQQFSDYHSELNMSSLELGDSALYFCASSSTGEATGELFFGEGSRLTVL.

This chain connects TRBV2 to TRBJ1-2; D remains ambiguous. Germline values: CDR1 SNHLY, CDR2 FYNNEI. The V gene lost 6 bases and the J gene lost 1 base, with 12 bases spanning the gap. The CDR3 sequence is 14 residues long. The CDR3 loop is CASRKERGNYGYTF. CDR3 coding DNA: TGTGCCAGCAGGAAGGAACGGGGTAACTATGGCTACACCTTC.

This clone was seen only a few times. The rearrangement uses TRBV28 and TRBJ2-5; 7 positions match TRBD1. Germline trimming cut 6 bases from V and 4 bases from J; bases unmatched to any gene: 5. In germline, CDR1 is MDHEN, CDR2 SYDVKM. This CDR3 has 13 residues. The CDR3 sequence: CASSLRDRETQYF. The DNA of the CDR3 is TGTGCCAGCAGCCTCCGGGACAGAGAGACCCAGTACTTC.

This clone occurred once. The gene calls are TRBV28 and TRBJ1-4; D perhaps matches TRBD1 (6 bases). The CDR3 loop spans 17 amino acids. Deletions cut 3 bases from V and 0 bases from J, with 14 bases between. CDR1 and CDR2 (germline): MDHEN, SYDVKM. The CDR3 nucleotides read TGTGCCAGCAGTTTTGGGGGGGGCGCGTCAACTAATGAAAAACTGTTTTTT. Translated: CASSFGGGASTNEKLFF.

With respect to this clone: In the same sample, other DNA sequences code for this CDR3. CDR3 in DNA: TGTGCCAGCTCACCAGGGACAGTCAATCAGCCCCAGCATTTT. Protein: CASSPGTVNQPQHF. This chain uses TRBV18 with TRBJ1-5, with 7 bases matching TRBD1. Germline lookup yields CDR1 KGHSH and CDR2 LQKENI. The V gene end was trimmed by 2 bases and the J gene end by 3 bases; junction bases not matched to a gene: 1. This CDR3 comprises 14 residues.